The clone carrying this TCR beta chain was seen more than once but under ten times. TCRdb itself ran the 5' RACE reads through MiXCR, one entry per CDR3 protein. The data show 450,000 or so distinct CDR3 sequences, with 18% seen just once and approximately 12% held by the top ten. These data come from a study of identical twins. The J segment lost 0 bases and the V segment lost 4 bases, leaving 5 bases of the junction unmatched. This CDR3 region has 15 residues. The germline V gene has CDR1 SGHRS and CDR2 YFSETQ. Sequenced input: naive T cells sorted from blood. The chain combines TRBV5-1 with TRBJ2-7; TRBD1 matches 9 bases. This TCR was recovered from a man in his forties or fifties in good health. The CDR3 region has the DNA TGCGCCAGCAGCCCCCGGGACAGGGTCTCCTACGAGCAGTACTTC. This encodes CASSPRDRVSYEQYF.